Listed below are T cell receptor beta chains from one sample, sequenced in a study of vaccination and CD4 T cells after COVID-19. These receptors have no known antigen. A single record per CDR3 protein comes from TCRdb applying MiXCR to the PCR reads. The sample has roughly 13,000 distinct CDR3 sequences; about three quarters are singletons. Sequencing used CD4+ T cells from blood, cultured in vitro. All receptors come from a human donor who had recovered from COVID-19. The CDR3 runs from the conserved cysteine through the conserved F or W. A D gene is named only where the DNA matches it firmly. Clone size is given for some rows only: seen once, a few or many times, or a class if the clone is expanded.

cdr3_aa: CASSLLGASTDTQYF
cdr3_nt: TGTGCCAGCAGCTTACTCGGCGCCTCCACAGATACGCAGTATTTT
clone_size: NA
d_call: NA
j_call: TRBJ2-3
v_call: TRBV7-3

cdr3_aa: CATSVVWQNNSPLHF
cdr3_nt: TGTGCCACCAGCGTTGTTTGGCAGAACAATTCACCCCTCCACTTT
clone_size: few
d_call: NA
j_call: TRBJ1-6
v_call: TRBV15

cdr3_aa: CSAALWGTNYGYTF
cdr3_nt: TGCAGTGCTGCCCTTTGGGGCACTAACTATGGCTACACCTTC
clone_size: NA
d_call: NA
j_call: TRBJ1-2
v_call: TRBV20-1

cdr3_aa: CAISQGAGLYSNQPQHF
cdr3_nt: TGTGCCATCAGCCAGGGGGCCGGGCTCTATAGCAATCAGCCCCAGCATTTT
clone_size: NA
d_call: TRBD1
j_call: TRBJ1-5
v_call: TRBV10-3

cdr3_aa: CASSQDTRGLQETQYF
cdr3_nt: TGCGCCAGCAGCCAAGATACCAGGGGGCTACAGGAGACCCAGTACTTC
clone_size: NA
d_call: TRBD1
j_call: TRBJ2-5
v_call: TRBV4-3

cdr3_aa: CSARDEGGKTQYF
cdr3_nt: TGCAGTGCTAGAGATGAGGGTGGGAAGACCCAGTACTTC
clone_size: NA
d_call: NA
j_call: TRBJ2-5
v_call: TRBV20-1

cdr3_aa: CSPLQLAEETQYF
cdr3_nt: TGCAGTCCCCTCCAACTAGCCGAAGAGACCCAGTACTTC
clone_size: NA
d_call: NA
j_call: TRBJ2-5
v_call: TRBV20-1

cdr3_aa: CACYLGRPPREPQHF
cdr3_nt: TGTGCCTGCTATCTGGGCCGACCCCCTAGGGAGCCCCAGCATTTT
clone_size: NA
d_call: NA
j_call: TRBJ1-5
v_call: TRBV6-2/TRBV6-3

cdr3_aa: CASSPRALPKAPDGYTF
cdr3_nt: TGTGCCAGTAGTCCACGGGCCCTTCCGAAAGCTCCGGATGGCTACACCTTC
clone_size: NA
d_call: NA
j_call: TRBJ1-2
v_call: TRBV19

cdr3_aa: CATSRGGTGGLGIQYF
cdr3_nt: TGTGCCACCAGCAGAGGGGGGACAGGGGGCCTCGGGATTCAGTACTTC
clone_size: NA
d_call: TRBD1
j_call: TRBJ2-4
v_call: TRBV15

cdr3_aa: CASSLIQGDGYTF
cdr3_nt: TGTGCCAGCAGCTTAATCCAGGGCGATGGCTACACCTTC
clone_size: few
d_call: NA
j_call: TRBJ1-2
v_call: TRBV7-3

cdr3_aa: CASSRDRFTSYEQYF
cdr3_nt: TGTGCCAGCAGCAGAGATCGATTCACCTCCTACGAGCAGTACTTC
clone_size: NA
d_call: NA
j_call: TRBJ2-7
v_call: TRBV7-2

cdr3_aa: CAWSNRRTDTQYF
cdr3_nt: TGTGCCTGGAGCAACCGGAGGACAGATACGCAGTATTTT
clone_size: few
d_call: NA
j_call: TRBJ2-3
v_call: TRBV30

cdr3_aa: CATSDHPTGAQETQYF
cdr3_nt: TGTGCCACCAGTGACCATCCTACAGGGGCCCAAGAGACCCAGTACTTC
clone_size: NA
d_call: TRBD1
j_call: TRBJ2-5
v_call: TRBV24-1

cdr3_aa: CASSLAQGAGELFF
cdr3_nt: TGTGCCAGCAGCTTAGCGCAGGGAGCCGGGGAGCTGTTTTTT
clone_size: NA
d_call: NA
j_call: TRBJ2-2
v_call: TRBV7-2

cdr3_aa: CASSRQQSSNQPQHF
cdr3_nt: TGTGCCAGCAGTCGCCAACAGAGTAGCAATCAGCCCCAGCATTTT
clone_size: NA
d_call: NA
j_call: TRBJ1-5
v_call: TRBV27

cdr3_aa: CASSASGISTGELFF
cdr3_nt: TGTGCCAGTAGTGCCTCAGGGATTAGCACCGGGGAGCTGTTTTTT
clone_size: NA
d_call: NA
j_call: TRBJ2-2
v_call: TRBV19

cdr3_aa: CRAGQGKQETQYF
cdr3_nt: TGCAGGGCAGGACAGGGGAAACAAGAGACCCAGTACTTC
clone_size: large
d_call: TRBD1
j_call: TRBJ2-5
v_call: TRBV20-1

cdr3_aa: CASSLVVQGHYGYTF
cdr3_nt: TGTGCCAGCAGCTTAGTTGTGCAGGGACACTATGGCTACACCTTC
clone_size: NA
d_call: NA
j_call: TRBJ1-2
v_call: TRBV7-9

cdr3_aa: CASSYSTSGYEQYF
cdr3_nt: TGTGCCAGCAGTTACTCGACTAGCGGCTACGAGCAGTACTTC
clone_size: NA
d_call: TRBD2
j_call: TRBJ2-7
v_call: TRBV6-2/TRBV6-3

cdr3_aa: CASSKQGASTIQYF
cdr3_nt: TGTGCCAGCAGCAAACAGGGGGCAAGTACCATTCAGTACTTC
clone_size: NA
d_call: TRBD1
j_call: TRBJ2-4
v_call: TRBV11-2

cdr3_aa: CASSYFGLWKETQYF
cdr3_nt: TGTGCCAGCAGTTACTTCGGGCTATGGAAGGAGACCCAGTACTTC
clone_size: NA
d_call: NA
j_call: TRBJ2-5
v_call: TRBV6-2/TRBV6-3

cdr3_aa: CASSFSTVSNSPLHF
cdr3_nt: TGTGCCAGCAGCTTTTCGACAGTTTCTAATTCACCCCTCCACTTT
clone_size: NA
d_call: NA
j_call: TRBJ1-6
v_call: TRBV7-2

cdr3_aa: CATSILWTSGRDANTGELFF
cdr3_nt: TGTGCCACCAGCATCCTGTGGACTAGCGGGAGGGACGCGAACACCGGGGAGCTGTTTTTT
clone_size: few
d_call: TRBD2
j_call: TRBJ2-2
v_call: TRBV15

cdr3_aa: CASSYSGTGGVRAFF
cdr3_nt: TGTGCCAGCAGTTACTCGGGAACAGGAGGAGTTAGGGCTTTCTTT
clone_size: NA
d_call: NA
j_call: TRBJ1-1
v_call: TRBV6-5

cdr3_aa: CASSLPPQGRTEAFF
cdr3_nt: TGTGCCAGCAGTTTACCCCCTCAGGGGAGGACTGAAGCTTTCTTT
clone_size: medium-sized
d_call: NA
j_call: TRBJ1-1
v_call: TRBV28

cdr3_aa: CAIRADRGDSPLHF
cdr3_nt: TGTGCCATCAGGGCGGACAGAGGTGATTCACCCCTCCACTTT
clone_size: NA
d_call: NA
j_call: TRBJ1-6
v_call: TRBV10-3

cdr3_aa: CASSLPRTSNTGELFF
cdr3_nt: TGTGCCAGCTCACTCCCTCGCACCTCAAACACCGGGGAGCTGTTTTTT
clone_size: NA
d_call: NA
j_call: TRBJ2-2
v_call: TRBV18

cdr3_aa: CASSYYTVRGTQYF
cdr3_nt: TGTGCCAGCAGTTATTACACAGTCCGAGGGACCCAGTACTTC
clone_size: NA
d_call: NA
j_call: TRBJ2-5
v_call: TRBV6-2/TRBV6-3

cdr3_aa: CASSSRQGTNYGYTF
cdr3_nt: TGTGCCAGCAGTTCAAGACAGGGCACTAACTATGGCTACACCTTC
clone_size: NA
d_call: TRBD1
j_call: TRBJ1-2
v_call: TRBV6-5

cdr3_aa: CSARPGQGVLDQPQHF
cdr3_nt: TGCAGTGCGCGGCCGGGACAGGGGGTCCTGGATCAGCCCCAGCATTTT
clone_size: NA
d_call: TRBD1
j_call: TRBJ1-5
v_call: TRBV20-1

cdr3_aa: CASSILVEGPNIQYF
cdr3_nt: NA
clone_size: NA
d_call: NA
j_call: TRBJ2-4
v_call: TRBV21-1

cdr3_aa: CSASSGRISNEQFF
cdr3_nt: TGCAGTGCTTCTAGCGGGCGCATTTCCAATGAGCAGTTCTTC
clone_size: once
d_call: TRBD2
j_call: TRBJ2-1
v_call: TRBV20-1

cdr3_aa: CSAFLAGASNEQFF
cdr3_nt: TGCAGTGCTTTTCTAGCGGGAGCATCGAATGAGCAGTTCTTC
clone_size: NA
d_call: TRBD2
j_call: TRBJ2-1
v_call: TRBV20-1

cdr3_aa: CSANRPGTQPQHF
cdr3_nt: TGCAGTGCTAACCGACCAGGGACCCAGCCCCAGCATTTT
clone_size: NA
d_call: NA
j_call: TRBJ1-5
v_call: TRBV20-1

cdr3_aa: CAWSVLRGYTF
cdr3_nt: TGTGCCTGGAGTGTACTTCGGGGCTACACCTTC
clone_size: NA
d_call: NA
j_call: TRBJ1-2
v_call: TRBV30

cdr3_aa: CASSLWDESSYEQYF
cdr3_nt: TGTGCCAGCAGTTTATGGGACGAGAGCTCCTACGAGCAGTACTTC
clone_size: NA
d_call: NA
j_call: TRBJ2-7
v_call: TRBV28

cdr3_aa: CASSLVPSQETQYF
cdr3_nt: TGTGCCAGCAGTTTAGTCCCCTCTCAAGAGACCCAGTACTTC
clone_size: few
d_call: NA
j_call: TRBJ2-5
v_call: TRBV12-3/TRBV12-4

cdr3_aa: CATSDSPPGAYMIQHF
cdr3_nt: TGTGCCACCAGTGATTCGCCTCCGGGGGCCTATATGATCCAGCATTTT
clone_size: NA
d_call: NA
j_call: TRBJ1-5
v_call: TRBV24-1

cdr3_aa: CASSTPTGSTEAFF
cdr3_nt: TGTGCCAGCAGTACCCCGACCGGGAGCACTGAAGCTTTCTTT
clone_size: NA
d_call: NA
j_call: TRBJ1-1
v_call: TRBV28

cdr3_aa: CSAREWDSNQPQHF
cdr3_nt: TGCAGTGCTAGAGAGTGGGACAGTAATCAGCCCCAGCATTTT
clone_size: NA
d_call: TRBD1
j_call: TRBJ1-5
v_call: TRBV20-1

cdr3_aa: CASSLANRASGNF
cdr3_nt: TGTGCCAGCAGCTTAGCAAATAGGGCTAGCGGAAACTTT
clone_size: NA
d_call: TRBD2
j_call: TRBJ2-3
v_call: TRBV7-2

cdr3_aa: CSVIQGQKTQYF
cdr3_nt: TGCAGCGTTATTCAGGGTCAAAAGACCCAGTACTTC
clone_size: NA
d_call: NA
j_call: TRBJ2-5
v_call: TRBV29-1

cdr3_aa: CASSLKDRDYGYTF
cdr3_nt: TGTGCCAGCAGCTTAAAGGACAGGGACTATGGCTACACCTTC
clone_size: NA
d_call: TRBD1
j_call: TRBJ1-2
v_call: TRBV7-8

cdr3_aa: CATSRNSGTGLSYEQYF
cdr3_nt: TGTGCCACCAGCAGGAACTCCGGGACAGGGTTGTCCTACGAGCAGTACTTC
clone_size: NA
d_call: TRBD1
j_call: TRBJ2-7
v_call: TRBV15

cdr3_aa: CASSFNRGTEAFF
cdr3_nt: TGTGCCAGCAGTTTCAACAGGGGCACTGAAGCTTTCTTT
clone_size: few
d_call: TRBD1
j_call: TRBJ1-1
v_call: TRBV7-2

cdr3_aa: CASSKEDLAENDTEAFF
cdr3_nt: TGTGCCAGCAGCAAAGAGGACCTGGCGGAGAATGACACTGAAGCTTTCTTT
clone_size: NA
d_call: NA
j_call: TRBJ1-1
v_call: TRBV21-1

cdr3_aa: CSASRGRGYTEAFF
cdr3_nt: TGCAGTGCTAGTAGGGGGCGCGGGTACACTGAAGCTTTCTTT
clone_size: NA
d_call: TRBD1
j_call: TRBJ1-1
v_call: TRBV20-1

cdr3_aa: CASRHPGRYNSPLHF
cdr3_nt: TGTGCCAGCAGACACCCGGGACGGTATAATTCACCCCTCCACTTT
clone_size: NA
d_call: NA
j_call: TRBJ1-6
v_call: TRBV7-2

cdr3_aa: CASRTGGGSNQPQHF
cdr3_nt: TGTGCCAGCAGAACAGGGGGCGGAAGCAATCAGCCCCAGCATTTT
clone_size: NA
d_call: TRBD1
j_call: TRBJ1-5
v_call: TRBV28

cdr3_aa: CASSPDRANVLTF
cdr3_nt: TGTGCTAGCAGTCCCGACAGGGCCAACGTCCTGACTTTC
clone_size: NA
d_call: NA
j_call: TRBJ2-6
v_call: TRBV7-7

cdr3_aa: CSARAKTGRFGNQPQHF
cdr3_nt: TGCAGTGCTAGAGCTAAGACAGGGAGGTTTGGCAATCAGCCCCAGCATTTT
clone_size: few
d_call: TRBD1
j_call: TRBJ1-5
v_call: TRBV20-1